This TCR beta chain was recorded in a study of blood T cell repertoires in COVID-19. J lost 0 bases, V lost 2 bases, and 0 bases had no gene match. The CDR3 runs to 16 residues. From germline, CDR1 is MNHNY and CDR2 SVGAGI (reference sequence). Some clones are missing from TCRdb's copy, which holds only in-frame ones; the method was immunoSEQ multiplex PCR. The data show about 100,000 clones, around 88% seen once. Sequencing was done on a sample of peripheral blood. The gene calls are TRBV6-6 and TRBJ2-3; 12 bases match TRBD2. The clonotype comes from a man at least 80 years old with acute or convalescent COVID-19. The CDR3 bases are TGTGCCAGCAGTTACGGGACTAGCGGGAGCACAGATACGCAGTATTTT. Protein product: CASSYGTSGSTDTQYF.